This T cell receptor (beta chain) came from a study of blood T cell repertoires in COVID-19 (dated by TCRdb to 2018 to 2021). At the level of the whole study: Samples covering the acute and convalescent phases of COVID-19 were provided by collaborators in the United States, Italy and Spain. The prospective study material was composed of cDNA or gDNA derived from T cells, B-cell-depleted T cells, or PBMCs. Deeply sampled blood TCRbeta repertoires from subjects exposed to, actively infected with, or recovered from COVID-19 were included in the dataset. The repertoires were released in a freely available public database intended as a resource for research on the immune response to SARS-CoV-2. The samples were drawn from the first 160 participants of the ongoing ImmuneRACE study and from 1,254 subjects provided by 6 global collaborators. A de-identified subject ID, COVID-19 status, age in years and sex were almost always included in the sample metadata. Where HLA class I and class II types were available, the types were taken from metadata supplied by the sample provider, not from assay-based typing.

TCRbeta CDR3 regions were amplified from genomic DNA using the immunoSEQ Assay, a bias-controlled multiplex PCR. Concerning the study's data processing: The number of nucleated cells in each sample was estimated by amplification of reference gene primers within the assay. To quantify the absolute abundance of each unique TCRbeta CDR3 rearrangement, sequence reads were collapsed and filtered. For each sample, productive Simpson clonality was calculated by taking the square root of Simpson's diversity index across productive rearrangements. Held by TCRdb, this immuneACCESS table contains in-frame sequences only and omits some clones. Under half of the omission traces to an unresolved V gene where checked; the cause of the rest is unknown. V, J and clone size were drawn from that table, and D and trimming were deduced from the DNA. Present in this sample are under 300,000 clones, just over 85% of which were seen just once. Around 16% of the sample is held by the ten biggest clonotypes.

In the prospective study, participants were roughly 18 to 100 years old, resided in under 30 geographic areas of the United States, and were enrolled through a virtual design. To assign participants to cohorts, the prospective study relied on clinical history that participants themselves reported in a screening survey and a study questionnaire. ImmuneRACE Cohort 3 recovered participants were defined by two consecutive negative NP/OP PCR tests, healthcare professional clearance, or symptom resolution. In the prospective study, whole blood, serum and a nasopharyngeal or oropharyngeal swab were collected from each participant by mobile phlebotomists. Prospective study participants could optionally give additional blood draws and questionnaires over an approximately two-month period. Before DNA extraction, prospective study blood samples were shipped either frozen or at room temperature. From its cysteine to its phenylalanine, the CDR3 spans 15 amino acids. Here the CDR3 DNA is all that survives: 45 bases in frame from base 1. V is trimmed back by 3 bases and J by 2 bases, and the junction contains 4 bases that no gene match accounts for. CDR1 LNHDA and CDR2 SQIVND were looked up in the germline V gene (reference sequence).

General findings and caveats noted by the study authors: The quantity of clinical and demographic metadata differed by source and by participant and was supplied without curation.

With regard to this clone: The target of this receptor is not known. Qualities for individual bases were not recorded, and no much larger clone is one base off.

The receptor was derived from a man aged 18 to 29 who had recovered from COVID-19. In this chain, TRBV19 is recombined with TRBJ1-5; 7 middle bases align to TRBD1. What was sequenced was PBMCs or T cells enriched from blood (not recorded which). The DNA sequence is TGTGCCAGTAGTATTGTAACAGGGGGCAATCAGCCCCAGCATTTT. The translation is CASSIVTGGNQPQHF.